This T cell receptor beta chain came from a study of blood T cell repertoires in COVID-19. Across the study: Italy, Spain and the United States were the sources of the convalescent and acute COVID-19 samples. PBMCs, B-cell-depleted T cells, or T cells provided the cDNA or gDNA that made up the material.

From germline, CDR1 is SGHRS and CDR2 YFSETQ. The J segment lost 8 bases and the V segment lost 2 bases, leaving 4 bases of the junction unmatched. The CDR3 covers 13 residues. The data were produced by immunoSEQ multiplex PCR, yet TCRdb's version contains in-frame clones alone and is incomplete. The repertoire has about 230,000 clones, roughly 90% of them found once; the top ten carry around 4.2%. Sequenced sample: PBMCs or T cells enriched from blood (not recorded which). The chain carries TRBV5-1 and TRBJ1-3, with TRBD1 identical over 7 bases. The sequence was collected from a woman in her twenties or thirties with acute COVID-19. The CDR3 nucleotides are TGCGCCAGCAGCTTAGGGCAGGGGGACACCATATATTTT. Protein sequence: CASSLGQGDTIYF. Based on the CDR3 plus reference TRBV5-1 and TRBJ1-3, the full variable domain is KAGVTQTPRYLIKTRGQQVTLSCSPISGHRSVSWYQQTPGQGLQFLFEYFSETQRNKGNFPGRFSGRQFSNSRSEMNVSTLELGDSALYLCASSLGQGDTIYFGEGSWLTVV.